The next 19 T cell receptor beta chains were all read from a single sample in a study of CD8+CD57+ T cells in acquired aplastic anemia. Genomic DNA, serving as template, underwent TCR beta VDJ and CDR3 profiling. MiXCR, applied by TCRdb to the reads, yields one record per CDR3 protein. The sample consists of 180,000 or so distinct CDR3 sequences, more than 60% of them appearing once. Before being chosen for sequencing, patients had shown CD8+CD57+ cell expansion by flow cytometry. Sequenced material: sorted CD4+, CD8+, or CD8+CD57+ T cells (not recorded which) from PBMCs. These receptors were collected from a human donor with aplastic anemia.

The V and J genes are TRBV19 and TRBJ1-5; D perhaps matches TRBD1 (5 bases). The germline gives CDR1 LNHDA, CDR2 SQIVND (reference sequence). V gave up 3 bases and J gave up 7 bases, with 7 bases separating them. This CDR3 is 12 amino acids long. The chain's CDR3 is CASSMRGQPQHF. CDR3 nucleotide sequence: TGTGCCAGTAGTATGCGGGGCCAGCCCCAGCATTTT. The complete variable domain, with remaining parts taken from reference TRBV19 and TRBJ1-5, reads DGGITQSPKYLFRKEGQNVTLSCEQNLNHDAMYWYRQDPGQGLRLIYYSQIVNDFQKGDIAEGYSVSREKKESFPLTVTSAQKNPTAFYLCASSMRGQPQHFGDGTRLSIL.

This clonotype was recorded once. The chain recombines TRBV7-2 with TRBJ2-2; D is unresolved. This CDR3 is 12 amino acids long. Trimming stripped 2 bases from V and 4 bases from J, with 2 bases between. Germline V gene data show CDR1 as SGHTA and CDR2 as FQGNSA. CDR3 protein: CASSLSTGELFF. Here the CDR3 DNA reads TGTGCCAGCAGCTTATCCACCGGGGAGCTGTTTTTT.

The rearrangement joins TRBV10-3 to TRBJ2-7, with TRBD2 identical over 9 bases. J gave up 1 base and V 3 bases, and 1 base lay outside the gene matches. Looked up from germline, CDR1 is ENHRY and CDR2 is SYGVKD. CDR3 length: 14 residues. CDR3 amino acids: CAISDAGGSYEQYF. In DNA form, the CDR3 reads TGTGCCATCAGTGACGCGGGAGGGTCCTACGAGCAGTACTTC.

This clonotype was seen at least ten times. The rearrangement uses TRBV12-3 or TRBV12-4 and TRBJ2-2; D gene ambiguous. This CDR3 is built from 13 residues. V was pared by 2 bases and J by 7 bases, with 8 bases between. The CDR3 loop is CASSLNPGGELFF. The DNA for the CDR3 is TGTGCCAGCAGTTTAAACCCAGGCGGGGAGCTGTTTTTT.

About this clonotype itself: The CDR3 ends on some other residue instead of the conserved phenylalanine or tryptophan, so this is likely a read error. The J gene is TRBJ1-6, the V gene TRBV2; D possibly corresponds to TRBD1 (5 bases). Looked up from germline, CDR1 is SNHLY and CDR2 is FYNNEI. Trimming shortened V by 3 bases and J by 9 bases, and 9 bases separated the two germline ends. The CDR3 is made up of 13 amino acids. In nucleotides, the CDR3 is TGTGCCAGCAGTGACAGGGAGGGTTCACCCCTCCACTCT. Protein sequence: CASSDREGSPLHS.

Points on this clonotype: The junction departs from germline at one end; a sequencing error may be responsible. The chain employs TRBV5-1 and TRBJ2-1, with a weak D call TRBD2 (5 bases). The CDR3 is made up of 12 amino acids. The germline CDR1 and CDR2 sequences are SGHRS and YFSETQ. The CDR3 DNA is TGTGCCAGCAGTTATGCCCTACCCCCAGCGGTCTTC. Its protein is CASSYALPPAVF.

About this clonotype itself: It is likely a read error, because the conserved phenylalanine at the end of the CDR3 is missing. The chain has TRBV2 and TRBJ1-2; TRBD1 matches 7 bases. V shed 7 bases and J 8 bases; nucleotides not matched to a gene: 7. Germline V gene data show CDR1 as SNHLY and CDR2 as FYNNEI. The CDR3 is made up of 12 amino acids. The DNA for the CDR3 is TGTGCCAGCATAGGGGGCGGGGAGGGCTACACCTGC. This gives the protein CASIGGGEGYTC.

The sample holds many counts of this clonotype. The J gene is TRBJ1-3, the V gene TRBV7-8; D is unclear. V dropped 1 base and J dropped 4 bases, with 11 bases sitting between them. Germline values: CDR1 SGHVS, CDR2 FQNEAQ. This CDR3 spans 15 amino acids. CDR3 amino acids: CASSLDREVGNTIYF. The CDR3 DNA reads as TGTGCCAGCAGCTTAGACAGAGAAGTAGGAAACACCATATATTTT.

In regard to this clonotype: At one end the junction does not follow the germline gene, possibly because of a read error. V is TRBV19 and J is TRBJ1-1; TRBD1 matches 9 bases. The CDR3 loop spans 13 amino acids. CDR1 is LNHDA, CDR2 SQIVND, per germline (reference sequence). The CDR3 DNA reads TGTGCCAGTAGCGACAGGGGGATCGCTGAAGCTTCCTTT. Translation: CASSDRGIAEASF.

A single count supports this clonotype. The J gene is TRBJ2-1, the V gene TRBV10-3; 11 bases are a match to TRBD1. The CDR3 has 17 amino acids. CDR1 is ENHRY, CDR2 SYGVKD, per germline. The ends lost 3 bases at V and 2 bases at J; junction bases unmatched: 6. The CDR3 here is CAISDLGQGATYNEQFF. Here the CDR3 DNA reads TGTGCCATCAGTGACCTAGGACAGGGGGCCACCTACAATGAGCAGTTCTTC.

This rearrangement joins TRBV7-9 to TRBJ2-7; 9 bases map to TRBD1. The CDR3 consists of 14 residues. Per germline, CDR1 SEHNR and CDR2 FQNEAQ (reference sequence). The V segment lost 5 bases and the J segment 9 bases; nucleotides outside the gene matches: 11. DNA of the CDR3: TGTGCCAGCAGCCCCCCGGGACAGGGTACTGTGCAGTACTTC. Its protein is CASSPPGQGTVQYF. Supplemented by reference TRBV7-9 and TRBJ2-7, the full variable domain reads DTGVSQNPRHKITKRGQNVTFRCDPISEHNRLYWYRQTLGQGPEFLTYFQNEAQLEKSRLLSDRFSAERPKGSFSTLEIQRTEQGDSAMYLCASSPPGQGTVQYFGPGTRLTVT.

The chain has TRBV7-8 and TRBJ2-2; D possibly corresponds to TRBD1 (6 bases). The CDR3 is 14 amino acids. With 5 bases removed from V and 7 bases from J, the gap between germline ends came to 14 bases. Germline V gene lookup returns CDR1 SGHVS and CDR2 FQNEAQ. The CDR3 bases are TGTGCCAGCAGCCTCAACAGGGTGGGCGGGGAGCTGTTTTTT. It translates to CASSLNRVGGELFF.

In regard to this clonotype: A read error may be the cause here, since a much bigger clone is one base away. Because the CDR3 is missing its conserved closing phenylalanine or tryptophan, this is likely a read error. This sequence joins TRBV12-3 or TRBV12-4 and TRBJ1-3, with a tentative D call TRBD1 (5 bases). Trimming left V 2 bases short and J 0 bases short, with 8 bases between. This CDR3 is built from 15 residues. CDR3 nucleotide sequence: TGTGCCAGCAGTTTAAGGGGATACTCTGGAAACACCATATATCTT. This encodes CASSLRGYSGNTIYL.

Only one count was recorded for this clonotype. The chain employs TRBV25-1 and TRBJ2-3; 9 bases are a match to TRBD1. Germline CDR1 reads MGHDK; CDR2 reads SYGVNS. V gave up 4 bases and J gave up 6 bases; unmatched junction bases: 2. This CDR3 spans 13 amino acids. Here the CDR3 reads CASSGTGVDTQYF. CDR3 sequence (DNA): TGTGCCAGCAGTGGGACAGGGGTGGATACGCAGTATTTT.

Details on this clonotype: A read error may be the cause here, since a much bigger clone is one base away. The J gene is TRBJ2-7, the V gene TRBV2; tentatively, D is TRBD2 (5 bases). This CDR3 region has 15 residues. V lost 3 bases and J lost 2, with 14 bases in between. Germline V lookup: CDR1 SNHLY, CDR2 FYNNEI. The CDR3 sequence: CASSERAEGPYEQYF. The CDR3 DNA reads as TGTGCCAGCAGTGAGCGAGCGGAAGGGCCCTACGAGCAGTACTTC.

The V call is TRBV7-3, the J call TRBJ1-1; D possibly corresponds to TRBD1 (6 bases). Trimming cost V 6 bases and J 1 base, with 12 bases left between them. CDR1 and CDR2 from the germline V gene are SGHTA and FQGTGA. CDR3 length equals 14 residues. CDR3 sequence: CASSSGGPNTEAFF. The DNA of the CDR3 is TGTGCCAGCAGTTCGGGGGGGCCGAACACTGAAGCTTTCTTT.

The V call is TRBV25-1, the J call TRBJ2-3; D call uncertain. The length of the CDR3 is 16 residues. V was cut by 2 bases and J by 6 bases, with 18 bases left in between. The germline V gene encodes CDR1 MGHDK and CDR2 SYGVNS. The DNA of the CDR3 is TGTGCCAGCAGTGAACGTAGTCTCTTTAATGGGGATACGCAGTATTTT. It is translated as CASSERSLFNGDTQYF. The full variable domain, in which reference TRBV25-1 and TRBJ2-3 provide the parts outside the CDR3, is EADIYQTPRYLVIGTGKKITLECSQTMGHDKMYWYQQDPGMELHLIHYSYGVNSTEKGDLSSESTVSRIRTEHFPLTLESARPSHTSQYLCASSERSLFNGDTQYFGPGTRLTVL.

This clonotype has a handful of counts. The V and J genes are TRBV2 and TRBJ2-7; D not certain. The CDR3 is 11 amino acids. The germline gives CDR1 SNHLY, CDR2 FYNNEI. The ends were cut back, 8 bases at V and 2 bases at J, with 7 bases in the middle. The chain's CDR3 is CASGLAYEQYF. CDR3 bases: TGTGCCAGCGGTCTTGCCTACGAGCAGTACTTC.

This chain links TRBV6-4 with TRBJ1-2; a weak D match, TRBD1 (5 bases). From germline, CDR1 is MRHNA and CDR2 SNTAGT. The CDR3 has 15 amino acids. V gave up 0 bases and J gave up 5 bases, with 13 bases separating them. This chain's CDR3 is CASSDSNPGRYGYTF. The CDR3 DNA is TGTGCCAGCAGTGACTCGAATCCGGGACGTTATGGCTACACCTTC.